The 16 T cell receptor beta chains presented below share a single source sample, sequenced in a study of response to subunit inactivated influenza vaccine. MiXCR, applied by TCRdb to the RT-PCR reads, yields one record per CDR3 protein. Here the sample spans roughly 460,000 distinct CDR3 sequences, approximately 11% being singletons. The sequencing used PBMCs from blood, collected more than 35 days after vaccination. The receptors derive from a man in his fifties who received an inactivated influenza vaccine.

The chain recombines TRBV10-3 with TRBJ2-7, with 9 bases that match TRBD1. In germline, CDR1 is ENHRY, CDR2 SYGVKD. This CDR3 has 17 amino acids. J lost 7 bases, V lost 6 bases, and 19 bases had no gene match. The CDR3 DNA is TGTGCCATCAGCCCCGGGGGAGGGACAGGGAATATCGCAGAGCAGTACTTC. This gives the protein CAISPGGGTGNIAEQYF.

There are a few counts of this clonotype. The junction differs from germline at one of its ends, possibly a read error. The chain couples TRBV28 to TRBJ2-7; 9 bases fit TRBD2. The CDR3 totals 13 residues. Per the germline V gene, CDR1 is MDHEN and CDR2 is SYDVKM. CDR3 region: CASSLLRREGASF. For the CDR3, the DNA is TGTGCCAGCAGTTTATTACGGCGGGAGGGCGCCAGCTTC.

The chain has TRBV6-2 or TRBV6-3 and TRBJ1-1; D is ambiguous. Trimming took off 6 bases at V and 3 bases at J, with 8 bases between the two ends. The CDR3 spans 12 residues. The germline CDR1 and CDR2 sequences are MNHEY and SVGEGT. CDR3 region: CASSKEYTEAFF. The CDR3 bases are TGTGCCAGCAGCAAGGAGTACACTGAAGCTTTCTTT.

In this sample, this clonotype turned up a few times. The chain carries TRBV7-8 and TRBJ1-1; 8 nucleotides match TRBD1. This CDR3 contains 15 residues. From germline, CDR1 is SGHVS and CDR2 FQNEAQ. V lost 1 base, J lost 7 bases, and 8 bases stayed unmatched. The CDR3 DNA is TGTGCCAGCAGCTTAGGACAGGGGATGGATATTGAAGCTTTCTTT. Its protein is CASSLGQGMDIEAFF.

The chain employs TRBV9 and TRBJ2-7; D unresolved. This CDR3 has 14 amino acids. Per the germline V gene, CDR1 is SGDLS and CDR2 is YYNGEE. V was cut by 4 bases and J by 0 bases, with 11 bases left in between. In DNA form, the CDR3 reads TGTGCCAGCAGCCCTCCCGACGGCTCCTACGAGCAGTACTTC. Protein sequence: CASSPPDGSYEQYF.

The gene calls are TRBV12-3 or TRBV12-4 and TRBJ2-1; D not certain. V dropped 1 base and J dropped 9 bases, with 10 bases sitting between them. CDR3 length equals 13 residues. CDR3 loop: CASSLGRGGEQFF. CDR3 nucleotide sequence: TGTGCCAGCAGTTTAGGTCGCGGTGGTGAGCAGTTCTTC.

At least ten counts were recorded for this clonotype. V and J are TRBV9 and TRBJ2-1; 8 positions match TRBD2. V shed 0 bases and J 4 bases; nucleotides not matched to a gene: 3. The CDR3 covers 15 residues. CDR1 is SGDLS and CDR2 is YYNGEE in the germline V gene. DNA of the CDR3: TGTGCCAGCAGCGTAGGGGCGGGGGGATACAATGAGCAGTTCTTC. Translating it yields CASSVGAGGYNEQFF.

This clonotype was counted a few times. CDR3 in amino acids: CASSLEAGNYEQYF. The CDR3 DNA follows: TGCGCCAGCAGCTTGGAGGCAGGGAACTACGAGCAGTACTTC. The chain links TRBV5-1 to TRBJ2-7; TRBD1 might be the D (5 bases). Between the trimmed V and J ends, which lost 0 bases and 3 bases, there was a span of 10 bases. The CDR3 loop spans 14 amino acids. CDR1 and CDR2 from the germline V gene are SGHRS and YFSETQ.

This clonotype was seen at least ten times. The genes are TRBV10-3 and TRBJ2-7; TRBD1 matches at 10 bases. With V trimmed by 6 bases and J by 4 bases, 9 bases remained unmatched. The CDR3 is made up of 15 amino acids. The germline V gene has CDR1 ENHRY and CDR2 SYGVKD. CDR3 nucleotide sequence: TGTGCCATCAGAGTCCTCCGGGACAGGGGATACGAGCAGTACTTC. Encoded protein: CAIRVLRDRGYEQYF.

The chain uses TRBV6-2 or TRBV6-3 and TRBJ2-7, with D unclear. V was clipped by 5 bases and J by 5 bases, with 10 bases between them. Germline assignment: CDR1 MNHEY and CDR2 SVGEGT. CDR3 length equals 12 residues. CDR3 in DNA: TGTGCCAGCAGTGTAATGCGTAACGAGCAGTACTTC. It encodes CASSVMRNEQYF.

The chain joins TRBV28 to TRBJ1-4; D unclear. This CDR3 spans 15 amino acids. Per germline, CDR1 MDHEN and CDR2 SYDVKM. V lost 6 bases and J 4 bases, leaving 15 bases between the germline ends. CDR3 loop: CASSPLGQFNEKLFF. The CDR3 nucleotides read TGTGCCAGCAGCCCCCTCGGGCAGTTTAATGAAAAACTGTTTTTT.

In this sample, this clonotype turned up many times. This sequence joins TRBV12-3 or TRBV12-4 and TRBJ2-5, with a tentative D call TRBD2 (5 bases). This CDR3 is built from 13 residues. V shed 5 bases and J shed 5 bases, with 12 bases lying between them. CDR3 DNA sequence: TGTGCCAGCAGTAGGACTGCCTTTGAGACCCAGTACTTC. It is translated as CASSRTAFETQYF.

Many counts were recorded for this clonotype. This chain uses TRBV12-3 or TRBV12-4 with TRBJ2-1; 15 bases are a match to TRBD2. V trimming: 6 bases; J trimming: 9 bases; junction bases outside the gene matches: 6. The CDR3 is 15 residues long. The CDR3 here is CASSPGLAGGGEQFF. The CDR3, as DNA: TGTGCCAGCAGCCCGGGACTAGCGGGAGGTGGTGAGCAGTTCTTC.

Many counts were recorded for this clonotype. The V and J genes are TRBV18 and TRBJ2-7; TRBD1 matches at 7 bases. The germline CDR1 and CDR2 sequences are KGHSH and LQKENI. This CDR3 region has 15 residues. The ends lost 3 bases at V and 1 base at J; junction bases unmatched: 6. The CDR3 protein is CASSPTGTPSYEQYF. For the CDR3, the DNA is TGTGCCAGCTCACCGACAGGGACCCCTTCCTACGAGCAGTACTTC.

This clonotype was counted at least ten times. The chain joins TRBV4-2 to TRBJ1-4; D ambiguous. The V gene lost 3 bases and the J gene lost 0 bases, with 5 bases spanning the gap. The CDR3 spans 14 residues. CDR1 and CDR2 (germline): LGHNA, YNFKEQ. The CDR3 nucleotides read TGTGCCAGCAGCCAGGGGACAACTAATGAAAAACTGTTTTTT. This sequence encodes CASSQGTTNEKLFF.

The chain has TRBV6-5 and TRBJ2-7; D may be TRBD2 (6 bases). This CDR3 is built from 16 residues. Trimming took 6 bases from V and 3 from J, leaving 21 bases between them. Germline-derived CDR1 and CDR2 are MNHEY and SVGAGI. The CDR3 sequence: CASSYAGWAGNYEQYF. CDR3 bases: TGTGCCAGCAGCTACGCCGGATGGGCGGGAAACTACGAGCAGTACTTC.